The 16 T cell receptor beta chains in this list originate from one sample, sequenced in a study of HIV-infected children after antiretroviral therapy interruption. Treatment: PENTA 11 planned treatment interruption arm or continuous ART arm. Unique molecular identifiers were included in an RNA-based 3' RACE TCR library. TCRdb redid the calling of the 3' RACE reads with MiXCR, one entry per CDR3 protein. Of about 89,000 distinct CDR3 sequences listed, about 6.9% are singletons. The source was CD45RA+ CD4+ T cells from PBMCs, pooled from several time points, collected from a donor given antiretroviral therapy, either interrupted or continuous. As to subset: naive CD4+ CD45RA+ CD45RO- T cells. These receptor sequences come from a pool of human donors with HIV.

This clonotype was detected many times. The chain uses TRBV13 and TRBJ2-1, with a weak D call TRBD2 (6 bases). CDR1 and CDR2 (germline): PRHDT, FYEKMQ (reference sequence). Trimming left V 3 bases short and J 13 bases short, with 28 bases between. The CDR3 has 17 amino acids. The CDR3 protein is CASSFLNLAIEPSTQFF. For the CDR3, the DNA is TGTGCCAGCAGCTTTCTCAATCTAGCGATCGAGCCATCAACCCAGTTCTTC.

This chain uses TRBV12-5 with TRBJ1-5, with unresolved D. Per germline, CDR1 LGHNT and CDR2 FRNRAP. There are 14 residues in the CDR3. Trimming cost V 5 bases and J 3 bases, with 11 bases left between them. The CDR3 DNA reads TGTGCTAGTGGTACGGGCGGGGTCAATCAGCCCCAGCATTTT. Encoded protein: CASGTGGVNQPQHF.

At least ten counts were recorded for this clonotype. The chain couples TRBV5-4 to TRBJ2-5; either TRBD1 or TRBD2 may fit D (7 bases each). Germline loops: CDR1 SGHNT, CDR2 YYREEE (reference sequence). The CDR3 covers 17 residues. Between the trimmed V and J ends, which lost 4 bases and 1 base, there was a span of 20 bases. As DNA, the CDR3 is TGTGCCAGCAGCCTCTGGGGGGGGACAGCCTTCCAAGAGACCCAGTACTTC. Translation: CASSLWGGTAFQETQYF.

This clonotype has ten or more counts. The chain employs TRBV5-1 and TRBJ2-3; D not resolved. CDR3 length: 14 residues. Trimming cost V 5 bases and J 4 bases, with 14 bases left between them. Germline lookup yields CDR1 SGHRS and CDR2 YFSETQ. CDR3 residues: CASSSPTSADTQYF. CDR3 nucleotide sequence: TGCGCCAGCAGTTCTCCCACCTCCGCAGATACGCAGTATTTT.

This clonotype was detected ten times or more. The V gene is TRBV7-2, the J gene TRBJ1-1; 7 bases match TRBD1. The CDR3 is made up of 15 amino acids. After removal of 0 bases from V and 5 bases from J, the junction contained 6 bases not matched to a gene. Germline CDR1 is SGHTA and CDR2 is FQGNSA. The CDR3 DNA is TGTGCCAGCAGCTTAGCTAACAGGGGAGTTACTGAAGCTTTCTTT. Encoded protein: CASSLANRGVTEAFF.

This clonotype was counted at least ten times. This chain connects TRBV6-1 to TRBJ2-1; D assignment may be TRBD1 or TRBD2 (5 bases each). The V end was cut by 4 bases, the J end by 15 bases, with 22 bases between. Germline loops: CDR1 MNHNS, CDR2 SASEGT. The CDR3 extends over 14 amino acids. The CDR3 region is CASSGYGTVANPFF. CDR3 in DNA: TGTGCCAGCAGTGGCTACGGGACGGTGGCGAACCCGTTCTTC.

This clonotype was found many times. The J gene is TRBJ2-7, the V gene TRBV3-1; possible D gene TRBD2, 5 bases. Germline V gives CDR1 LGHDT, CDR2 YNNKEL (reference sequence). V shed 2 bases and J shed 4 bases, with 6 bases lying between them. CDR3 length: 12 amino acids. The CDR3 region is CASSQRGYEQYF. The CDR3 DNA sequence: TGTGCCAGCAGCCAACGAGGGTACGAGCAGTACTTC.

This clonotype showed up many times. The CDR3 sequence is CAWSKGLAGGPVNEQFF. CDR3 in DNA: TGTGCCTGGAGTAAGGGACTAGCGGGGGGGCCGGTCAATGAGCAGTTCTTC. The gene calls are TRBV30 and TRBJ2-1, with 16 bases fitting TRBD2. V shed 2 bases, J shed 6 bases, and the junction held 7 bases outside the gene matches. Germline CDR1 is GTSNPN and CDR2 is SVGIG (reference sequence). This CDR3 has 17 amino acids.

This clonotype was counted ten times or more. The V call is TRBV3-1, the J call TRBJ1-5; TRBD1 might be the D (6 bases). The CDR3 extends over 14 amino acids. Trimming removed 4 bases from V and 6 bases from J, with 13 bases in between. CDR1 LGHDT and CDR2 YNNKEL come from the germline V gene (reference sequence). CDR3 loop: CASSLEGGSQPQHF. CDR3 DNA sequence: TGTGCCAGCAGCCTAGAAGGGGGTAGTCAGCCCCAGCATTTT.

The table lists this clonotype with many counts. CDR3 in DNA: TGCAGCGCGTGGGACGAGGGCGAGCAGTACTTC. This codes for CSAWDEGEQYF. This chain connects TRBV29-1 to TRBJ2-7; either TRBD1 or TRBD2 may supply D (5 bases each). Germline values: CDR1 SQVTM, CDR2 ANQGSEA. The CDR3 sequence is 11 residues long. V was shortened by 7 bases and J by 6 bases, with 13 bases between the two germline ends.

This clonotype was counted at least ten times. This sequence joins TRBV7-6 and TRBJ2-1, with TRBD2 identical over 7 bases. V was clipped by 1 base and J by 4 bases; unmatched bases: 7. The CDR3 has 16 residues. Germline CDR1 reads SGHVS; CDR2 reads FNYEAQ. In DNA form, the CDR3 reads TGTGCCAGCAGCTTAGATGGTAGCGGGCAGTACAATGAGCAGTTCTTC. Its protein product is CASSLDGSGQYNEQFF.

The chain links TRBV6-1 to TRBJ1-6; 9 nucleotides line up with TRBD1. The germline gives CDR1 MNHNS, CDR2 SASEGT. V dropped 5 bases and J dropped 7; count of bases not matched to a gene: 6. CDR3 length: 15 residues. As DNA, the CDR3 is TGTGCCAGCAGTTACACAGGACAGGGGAATTCACCCCTCCACTTT. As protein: CASSYTGQGNSPLHF.

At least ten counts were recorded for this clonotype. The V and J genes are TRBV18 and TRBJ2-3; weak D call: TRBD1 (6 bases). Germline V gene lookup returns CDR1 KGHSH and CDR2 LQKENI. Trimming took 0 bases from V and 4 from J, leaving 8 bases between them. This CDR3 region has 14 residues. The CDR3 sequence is CASSPPRGSDTQYF. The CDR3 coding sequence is TGTGCCAGCTCACCACCGAGGGGGTCAGATACGCAGTATTTT.

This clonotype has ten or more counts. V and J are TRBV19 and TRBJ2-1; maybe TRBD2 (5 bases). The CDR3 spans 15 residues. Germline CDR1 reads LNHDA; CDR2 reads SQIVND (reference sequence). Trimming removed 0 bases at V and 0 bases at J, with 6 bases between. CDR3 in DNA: TGTGCCAGTAGTATAGATGGAGGCTCCTACAATGAGCAGTTCTTC. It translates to CASSIDGGSYNEQFF.

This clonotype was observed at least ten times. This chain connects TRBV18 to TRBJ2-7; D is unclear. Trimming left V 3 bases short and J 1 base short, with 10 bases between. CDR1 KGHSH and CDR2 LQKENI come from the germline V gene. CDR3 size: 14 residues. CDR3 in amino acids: CASSPSGPSYEQYF. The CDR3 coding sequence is TGTGCCAGCTCACCGTCCGGCCCTTCCTACGAGCAGTACTTC.

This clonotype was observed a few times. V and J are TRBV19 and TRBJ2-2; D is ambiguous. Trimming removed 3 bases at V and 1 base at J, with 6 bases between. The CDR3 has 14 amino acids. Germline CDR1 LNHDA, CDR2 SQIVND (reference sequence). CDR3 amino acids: CASSIVKNTGELFF. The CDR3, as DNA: TGTGCCAGTAGTATCGTCAAGAACACCGGGGAGCTGTTTTTT.